These 12 T cell receptor beta chains originate from one sample sequenced in a study of PD-1 blockade in classical Hodgkin lymphoma. Time point meaning: cycle 4 day 1 (C4D1), after 6 weeks of nivolumab. With no exception, relapse followed autologous stem cell transplantation in all patients, and brentuximab vedotin exposure varied. Negative selection with magnetic separation was used to purify CD4+ T cells from thawed PBMCs. Produced via immunoSEQ multiplex PCR; TCRdb's table is partial and in-frame only. Counted here are thousands of clones, approximately 86% occurring once; the ten biggest clones make up 1.5%. This material consisted of CD4+ T cells from blood, taken before the fourth cycle of nivolumab. These receptor sequences come from a human donor with classical Hodgkin lymphoma.

This CDR3 is CASSLTTGPFNTGELFF. CDR3 sequence (DNA): TGCGCCAGCAGCTTGACGACAGGCCCATTTAACACCGGGGAGCTGTTTTTT. The J gene is TRBJ2-2, the V gene TRBV5-1, with D possibly being TRBD1 (6 bases). V gave up 1 base and J gave up 2 bases, with 15 bases separating them. The CDR3 has 17 residues. The germline gives CDR1 SGHRS, CDR2 YFSETQ.

This chain connects TRBV7-8 to TRBJ1-1; D not certain. Germline assignment: CDR1 SGHVS and CDR2 FQNEAQ. Trimming took off 3 bases at V and 1 base at J, with 9 bases between the two ends. CDR3 length equals 14 residues. The CDR3 nucleotides are TGTGCCAGCAGCTTTATACAGCCGAACACTGAAGCTTTCTTT. This sequence encodes CASSFIQPNTEAFF.

The rearrangement joins TRBV4-2 to TRBJ2-3, with D tentatively TRBD2 (6 bases). CDR3 size: 15 residues. Germline V gene sequence: CDR1 LGHNA, CDR2 YNFKEQ. V was pared by 3 bases and J by 2 bases, with 12 bases between. CDR3 loop: CASSHGRPHTDTQYF. The CDR3 nucleotides are TGTGCCAGCAGCCACGGGAGACCTCACACAGATACGCAGTATTTT.

In its sample, this clone was seen once. The chain is built from TRBV2 and TRBJ2-5; D is undetermined. This CDR3 is 12 amino acids long. CDR1 is SNHLY and CDR2 is FYNNEI in the germline V gene. Trimming pared 6 bases from V and 3 bases from J, leaving 8 bases between. Here the CDR3 DNA reads TGTGCCAGCAGCCGGGCAGAAGAGACCCAGTACTTC. Translation gives CASSRAEETQYF.

The chain joins TRBV6-5 to TRBJ1-1; no clear D. CDR1 is MNHEY, CDR2 SVGAGI, per germline. The CDR3 is 16 residues long. The V gene lost 0 bases and the J gene lost 4 bases, with 15 bases spanning the gap. The CDR3 nucleotides are TGTGCCAGCAGTTACTCGGGTAGGATCGTTGGCACTGAAGCTTTCTTT. It specifies CASSYSGRIVGTEAFF.

The chain joins TRBV19 to TRBJ1-3; D may be TRBD1 (6 bases). The CDR3 sequence is 15 residues long. Germline V gene data show CDR1 as LNHDA and CDR2 as SQIVND (reference sequence). The V and J ends lost 5 bases and 11 bases respectively, with 22 bases between them. CDR3 sequence reads: CASSVSSGHGEPIYF. CDR3 coding DNA: TGTGCCAGTAGTGTTTCATCGGGACACGGAGAGCCCATATATTTT.

The genes are TRBV19 and TRBJ2-5; D call uncertain. The CDR3 is made up of 15 amino acids. Trimming removed 0 bases at V and 4 bases at J, with 12 bases between. The V gene's germline CDR1 is LNHDA and CDR2 SQIVND (reference sequence). CDR3 residues: CASSIEDRTGETQYF. The CDR3 nucleotides read TGTGCCAGTAGTATAGAGGACCGAACGGGAGAGACCCAGTACTTC.

The rearrangement joins TRBV18 to TRBJ2-7; D uncertain. Germline values: CDR1 KGHSH, CDR2 LQKENI. Trimming left V 2 bases short and J 0 bases short, with 11 bases between. The CDR3 runs to 15 residues. The chain's CDR3 is CASSPSGFASYEQYF. The CDR3 DNA follows: TGTGCCAGCTCACCATCCGGATTCGCCTCCTACGAGCAGTACTTC.

The rearrangement links TRBV19 to TRBJ1-4; no clear D. Germline V gives CDR1 LNHDA, CDR2 SQIVND (reference sequence). Trimming left V 3 bases short and J 1 base short, with 9 bases between. This CDR3 has 15 residues. The CDR3 protein is CASSISGVTNEKLFF. CDR3 in DNA: TGTGCCAGTAGTATCTCCGGGGTAACTAATGAAAAACTGTTTTTT.

The rearrangement links TRBV2 to TRBJ2-1; 14 bases line up with TRBD2. Trimming removed 5 bases from V and 9 bases from J; junction bases left unmatched: 6. The CDR3 length is 15 residues. Germline V gives CDR1 SNHLY, CDR2 FYNNEI. Written as DNA, the CDR3 is TGTGCCAGCAGTCAGACTAGCGGGGGGGACGTTGAGCAGTTCTTC. Translated, it gives CASSQTSGGDVEQFF.

The chain has TRBV19 and TRBJ2-2, with D uncertain. The V end lost 3 bases, the J end lost 7 bases, and 12 bases lay between the germline ends. The CDR3 length is 14 residues. Germline V lookup: CDR1 LNHDA, CDR2 SQIVND (reference sequence). The CDR3, as DNA: TGTGCCAGTAGTATTTGGCTACGAAGCGGGGAGCTGTTTTTT. This codes for CASSIWLRSGELFF.

V is TRBV7-9 and J is TRBJ1-5, with 9 bases fitting TRBD1. The CDR3 runs to 15 residues. V shed 0 bases, J shed 6 bases, and the junction held 3 bases outside the gene matches. The germline V gene encodes CDR1 SEHNR and CDR2 FQNEAQ (reference sequence). The CDR3 bases are TGTGCCAGCAGCTTAGCGGGGACAGGGAGTCAGCCCCAGCATTTT. Protein: CASSLAGTGSQPQHF.